One and the same sample provided the 20 T cell receptor beta chains below, sequenced in a study of blood T cell repertoires in COVID-19. Clones were read by immunoSEQ multiplex PCR, and TCRdb kept only the in-frame ones, dropping some. The sample consists of some 80,000 clones, 75% to 85% of them appearing once. The sample was peripheral blood. Every receptor here comes from a man aged 50 or older with COVID-19, enrolled during active disease.

The CDR3 region is CASTSGTGEEKLFF. In DNA, the CDR3 is TGTGCCAGCACGTCCGGGACAGGAGAGGAAAAACTGTTTTTT. The chain uses TRBV28 and TRBJ1-4; 8 bases are a match to TRBD1. This CDR3 region has 14 residues. Germline CDR1 reads MDHEN; CDR2 reads SYDVKM. Trimming removed 7 bases from V and 8 bases from J; junction bases left unmatched: 9. Supplemented by reference TRBV28 and TRBJ1-4, the full variable domain reads DVKVTQSSRYLVKRTGEKVFLECVQDMDHENMFWYRQDPGLGLRLIYFSYDVKMKEKGDIPEGYSVSREKKERFSLILESASTNQTSMYLCASTSGTGEEKLFFGSGTQLSVL.

The chain links TRBV20-1 to TRBJ2-1; D perhaps matches TRBD2 (6 bases). V was trimmed by 6 bases and J by 12 bases, leaving 9 bases between them. CDR1 is DFQATT, CDR2 SNEGSKA, per germline (reference sequence). The CDR3 spans 9 residues. This CDR3 is CSAAGPQFF. DNA for the CDR3: TGCAGTGCGGCGGGACCGCAGTTCTTC.

The chain uses TRBV6-5 and TRBJ1-4; TRBD1 matches at 9 bases. The CDR3 covers 14 residues. Germline CDR1 and CDR2: MNHEY and SVGAGI. V gave up 4 bases and J gave up 7 bases; unmatched junction bases: 4. The CDR3 bases are TGTGCCAGCAGTTCCCGGGACAGGGTTGAAAAACTGTTTTTT. Its protein product is CASSSRDRVEKLFF.

This rearrangement joins TRBV7-6 to TRBJ2-1; D may be TRBD2 (5 bases). Germline V CDR1 and CDR2: SGHVS, FNYEAQ. CDR3 length equals 14 residues. The V gene lost 1 base and the J gene lost 6 bases, with 10 bases spanning the gap. The DNA of the CDR3 is TGTGCCAGCAGCTTAGGCCCTAGCTCCAATGAGCAGTTCTTC. This sequence encodes CASSLGPSSNEQFF.

V gene TRBV30 combines with J gene TRBJ1-1, with TRBD1 as a possible D gene (5 bases). The CDR3 is 14 residues long. Trimming pared 4 bases from V and 1 base from J, leaving 13 bases between. Germline V gives CDR1 GTSNPN, CDR2 SVGIG (reference sequence). CDR3 nucleotides: TGTGCCTGGACAATGGGACTGCCGAACACTGAAGCTTTCTTT. Translated: CAWTMGLPNTEAFF.

This clone showed up just once. V is TRBV28 and J is TRBJ2-7, with TRBD2 identical over 7 bases. The germline V gene has CDR1 MDHEN and CDR2 SYDVKM. The CDR3 runs 15 residues. V trimming: 7 bases; J trimming: 3 bases; junction bases outside the gene matches: 12. CDR3 coding DNA: TGTGCCAGCACCTCGACGGGGGAGGGACTCTACGAGCAGTACTTC. Its translation is CASTSTGEGLYEQYF. Full variable domain (remainder filled in from reference TRBV28 and TRBJ2-7): DVKVTQSSRYLVKRTGEKVFLECVQDMDHENMFWYRQDPGLGLRLIYFSYDVKMKEKGDIPEGYSVSREKKERFSLILESASTNQTSMYLCASTSTGEGLYEQYFGPGTRLTVT.

The chain couples TRBV3-1 (or the pseudogene TRBV3-2) to TRBJ1-2, with 10 nucleotides matching TRBD1. V trimming: 9 bases; J trimming: 5 bases; junction bases outside the gene matches: 6. CDR1 is LGHDT, CDR2 YNNKEL, per germline (reference sequence). The CDR3 is 13 residues long. CDR3 sequence reads: CASGTGARYGYTF. CDR3 coding DNA: TGTGCCAGTGGGACAGGGGCGAGGTATGGCTACACCTTC.

This chain joins TRBV11-2 and TRBJ2-3; D is possibly TRBD2 (5 bases). Germline V gives CDR1 SGHAT, CDR2 FQNNGV. V dropped 3 bases and J dropped 1 base, with 11 bases sitting between them. CDR3 length: 15 residues. CDR3 sequence: CASSFWESGTDTQYF. CDR3 coding DNA: TGTGCCAGCAGCTTTTGGGAGAGCGGCACAGATACGCAGTATTTT. Complete variable domain (other parts from reference TRBV11-2 and TRBJ2-3): EAGVAQSPRYKIIEKRQSVAFWCNPISGHATLYWYQQILGQGPKLLIQFQNNGVVDDSQLPKDRFSAERLKGVDSTLKIQPAKLEDSAVYLCASSFWESGTDTQYFGPGTRLTVL.

The chain couples TRBV6-6 to TRBJ1-5, with 7 bases lining up with TRBD1. CDR3 length: 14 amino acids. Per germline, CDR1 MNHNY and CDR2 SVGAGI (reference sequence). Trimming removed 10 bases from V and 8 bases from J; junction bases left unmatched: 14. CDR3 sequence reads: CATKSGTAKEPQHF. The DNA of the CDR3 is TGTGCCACCAAATCAGGGACAGCGAAGGAGCCCCAGCATTTT.

The V gene is TRBV29-1, the J gene TRBJ2-7; no reliable D call. Germline CDR1 SQVTM, CDR2 ANQGSEA. Deletions cut 4 bases from V and 1 base from J, with 5 bases between. This CDR3 region has 11 residues. In DNA form, the CDR3 reads TGCAGCGTTGTCAGATCCTACGAGCAGTACTTC. As protein: CSVVRSYEQYF.

The chain employs TRBV19 and TRBJ2-2; TRBD2 matches 15 bases. This CDR3 spans 16 amino acids. Germline CDR1 and CDR2: LNHDA and SQIVND (reference sequence). J was trimmed by 7 bases and V by 6 bases; bases with no gene match: 6. The CDR3 is CASRGLAGGGNGELFF. The CDR3 DNA is TGTGCCAGTAGGGGACTAGCGGGAGGTGGGAACGGGGAGCTGTTTTTT.

This clone has just one count. V is TRBV14 and J is TRBJ1-6; perhaps TRBD1 as D (5 bases). This CDR3 contains 13 residues. V lost 6 bases to trimming and J lost 8 bases, with 11 bases between them. CDR1 SGHDN and CDR2 FVKESK come from the germline V gene. CDR3 sequence (DNA): TGTGCCAGCAGTCGAAAAGGGGATTCACCCCTCCACTTT. It is translated as CASSRKGDSPLHF. Drawing the rest from reference TRBV14 and TRBJ1-6, the complete variable domain is EAGVTQFPSHSVIEKGQTVTLRCDPISGHDNLYWYRRVMGKEIKFLLHFVKESKQDESGMPNNRFLAERTGGTYSTLKVQPAELEDSGVYFCASSRKGDSPLHFGNGTRLTVT.

The chain links TRBV5-1 to TRBJ1-5; the match to TRBD1 covers 8 bases. This CDR3 region has 16 residues. The ends lost 2 bases at V and 1 base at J; junction bases unmatched: 5. Germline V CDR1 and CDR2: SGHRS, YFSETQ. CDR3 DNA sequence: TGCGCCAGCAGCTTCGGACAGGGTGGAAGCAATCAGCCCCAGCATTTT. Residues: CASSFGQGGSNQPQHF.

The chain carries TRBV10-3 and TRBJ1-2, with D possibly matching TRBD1 (6 bases). The germline V gene has CDR1 ENHRY and CDR2 SYGVKD. V lost 0 bases and J 2 bases, leaving 7 bases between the germline ends. The CDR3 length is 14 residues. The CDR3 sequence: CAISESRGNYGYTF. CDR3 nucleotides: TGTGCCATCAGTGAGTCAAGGGGGAACTATGGCTACACCTTC.

V gene TRBV11-3 combines with J gene TRBJ2-3; D is undetermined. There are 14 residues in the CDR3. Germline values: CDR1 SGHNT, CDR2 YENEEA. Trimming shortened V by 2 bases and J by 1 base, and 7 bases separated the two germline ends. This CDR3 is CASSLSRGTDTQYF. CDR3 DNA sequence: TGTGCCAGCAGCTTATCTCGCGGCACAGATACGCAGTATTTT.

The J gene is TRBJ1-5, the V gene TRBV9; the D is unclear. The germline V and J ends were trimmed by 4 bases and 4 bases, with 12 bases remaining between them. Germline CDR1 reads SGDLS; CDR2 reads YYNGEE. The CDR3 is 14 amino acids. This chain's CDR3 is CASSPDMSNQPQHF. The CDR3 nucleotides read TGTGCCAGCAGCCCAGATATGTCAAATCAGCCCCAGCATTTT.

The chain has TRBV30 and TRBJ2-7; 11 bases align to TRBD2. The germline V gene encodes CDR1 GTSNPN and CDR2 SVGIG (reference sequence). This CDR3 is built from 15 residues. V shed 0 bases, J shed 4 bases, and the junction held 5 bases outside the gene matches. CDR3 residues: CAWSVGTSGVYEQYF. CDR3 bases: TGTGCCTGGAGTGTAGGGACTAGCGGCGTTTACGAGCAGTACTTC. The complete variable domain, with remaining parts taken from reference TRBV30 and TRBJ2-7, reads SQTIHQWPATLVQPVGSPLSLECTVEGTSNPNLYWYRQAAGRGLQLLFYSVGIGQISSEVPQNLSASRPQDRQFILSSKKLLLSDSGFYLCAWSVGTSGVYEQYFGPGTRLTVT.

This chain joins TRBV20-1 and TRBJ2-7, with 7 bases fitting TRBD2. Trimming at V came to 3 bases and at J to 4 bases, leaving 12 bases not matched to a gene. Germline V gene sequence: CDR1 DFQATT, CDR2 SNEGSKA (reference sequence). The CDR3 loop spans 15 amino acids. The CDR3 loop reads CSASPYGLADYEQYF. Written as DNA, the CDR3 is TGCAGTGCTAGTCCTTATGGGCTAGCGGATTACGAGCAGTACTTC.

This clone was detected a few times. The chain joins TRBV3-1 (or the pseudogene TRBV3-2) to TRBJ1-1; TRBD1 is a possible D gene (6 bases). This CDR3 has 13 residues. V gave up 6 bases and J gave up 5 bases, with 13 bases separating them. Germline CDR1 LGHDT, CDR2 YNNKEL (reference sequence). For the CDR3, the DNA is TGTGCCAGCAGATCCACTCAGGGGACTGAAGCTTTCTTT. It encodes CASRSTQGTEAFF.

This rearrangement joins TRBV7-2 to TRBJ1-5; TRBD1 matches 8 bases. CDR3 length: 16 amino acids. Germline V CDR1 and CDR2: SGHTA, FQGNSA. J was trimmed by 7 bases and V by 5 bases; bases with no gene match: 13. CDR3 protein: CASSPQTGAARQPQHF. The CDR3 DNA sequence: TGTGCCAGCAGCCCACAGACAGGGGCCGCGCGGCAGCCCCAGCATTTT.